Listed below are T cell receptor beta chains from one sample, sequenced in a study of CD8 T cells in ankylosing spondylitis. TCRdb itself ran the 5' RACE reads through MiXCR, one entry per CDR3 protein. The repertoire holds fewer than 750,000 distinct CDR3 sequences, with 15% to 20% as singletons. Sequenced input: blood, either unsorted or a sorted T cell fraction (not recorded which). Receptors originate from a male donor with ankylosing spondylitis. Each CDR3 is given with its conserved first and last residue.

j_call v_call cdr3_aa
TRBJ1-4 TRBV5-1 CASSLAQGGHEKLFF
TRBJ1-2 TRBV27 CASSRGTGGYGYTF
TRBJ1-2 TRBV12-3/TRBV12-4 CASSPDMGGYTF
TRBJ1-1 TRBV5-1 CASSPDGATEAFF
TRBJ2-3 TRBV29-1 CSVARTSGGGTDTQYF
TRBJ1-4 TRBV5-1 CASTRGSESEKLFF
TRBJ2-1 TRBV7-3 CASSLDVATGYNEQFF
TRBJ1-1 TRBV3-1 CASSLGQSLKPMNTEAFF
TRBJ1-6 TRBV12-3/TRBV12-4 CASSLLLGFDSPLHF
TRBJ2-7 TRBV7-6 CASSLVPEAGEQYF
TRBJ1-2 TRBV25-1 CASSSEGYTF
TRBJ1-5 TRBV7-9 CASSPQGASGQPQHF
TRBJ2-2 TRBV7-3 CASSRSADTGELFF
TRBJ2-1 TRBV25-1 CASSEIRGTLSSYNEQFF
TRBJ2-7 TRBV27 CASSVTSGSYEQYF
TRBJ1-2 TRBV20-1 CSAREGTGYGYTF
TRBJ2-7 TRBV6-2/TRBV6-3 CASSYSGTSEYEQYF
TRBJ2-5 TRBV3-1 CASRGLLQETQYF
TRBJ1-5 TRBV18 CASSPSGGFSNQPQHF
TRBJ2-1 TRBV19 CASSLRLAHEQFF
TRBJ2-5 TRBV30 CAWSVPSGRVETQYF
TRBJ1-1 TRBV14 CASSQDTGQLEAFF
TRBJ1-1 TRBV5-1 CASSLARREVRTEAFF
TRBJ2-3 TRBV7-9 CASSLGGTAWTDTQYF
TRBJ1-5 TRBV18 CASSPTQGQPQHF
TRBJ2-7 TRBV5-5 CASSRIAGASYEQYF
TRBJ1-2 TRBV2 CASSPDRGVGNYGYTF
TRBJ1-1 TRBV15 CATSRVPGQGAKNTEAFF
TRBJ1-2 TRBV20-1 CSARDRVAGTLWGYTF
TRBJ2-7 TRBV12-3/TRBV12-4 CASSFDPSGEQYF
TRBJ1-3 TRBV7-2 CASSSGAGATGNTIYF
TRBJ2-1 TRBV29-1 CSVLSVEQFF
TRBJ2-1 TRBV4-2 CASSQVTASSYNEQFF
TRBJ1-1 TRBV19 CASSLGQVGTTEAFF
TRBJ1-1 TRBV12-3/TRBV12-4 CASSLNRGITEAFF
TRBJ1-1 TRBV4-1 CASSPQGTNTEAFF
TRBJ2-1 TRBV20-1 CSATSGIMKFF
TRBJ2-1 TRBV7-2 CASSVNSEQFF
TRBJ2-7 TRBV6-2/TRBV6-3 CASRPGLASGEQYF
TRBJ2-1 TRBV6-1 CASGIGGRSYNEQFF
TRBJ1-1 TRBV6-2/TRBV6-3 CASSPARGQGPEAFF
TRBJ2-7 TRBV12-3/TRBV12-4 CAGGGPPYEQYF
TRBJ1-1 TRBV6-1 CASGADRGSKAFF
TRBJ1-4 TRBV29-1 CSALKQGPPGEKLFF
TRBJ2-7 TRBV4-3 CASSQDLRFYEQYF
TRBJ2-1 TRBV7-9 CASSGPGPQSYNEQFF